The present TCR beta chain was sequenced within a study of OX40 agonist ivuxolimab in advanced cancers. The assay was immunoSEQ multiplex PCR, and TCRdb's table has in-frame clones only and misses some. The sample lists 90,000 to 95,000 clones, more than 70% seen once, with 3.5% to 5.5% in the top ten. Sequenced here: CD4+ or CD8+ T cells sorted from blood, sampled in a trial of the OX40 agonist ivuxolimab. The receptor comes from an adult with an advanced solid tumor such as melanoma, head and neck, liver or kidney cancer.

The CDR3 region has the DNA TGCGCCAGCAGTACAGGACTAGCGGTGAACTACAATGAGCAGTTCTTC. This encodes CASSTGLAVNYNEQFF. The rearrangement joins TRBV10-2 to TRBJ2-1, with 10 bases fitting TRBD2. The CDR3 sequence is 16 residues long. Looked up from germline, CDR1 is WSHSY and CDR2 is SAAADI. J was trimmed by 3 bases and V by 5 bases; bases with no gene match: 7.